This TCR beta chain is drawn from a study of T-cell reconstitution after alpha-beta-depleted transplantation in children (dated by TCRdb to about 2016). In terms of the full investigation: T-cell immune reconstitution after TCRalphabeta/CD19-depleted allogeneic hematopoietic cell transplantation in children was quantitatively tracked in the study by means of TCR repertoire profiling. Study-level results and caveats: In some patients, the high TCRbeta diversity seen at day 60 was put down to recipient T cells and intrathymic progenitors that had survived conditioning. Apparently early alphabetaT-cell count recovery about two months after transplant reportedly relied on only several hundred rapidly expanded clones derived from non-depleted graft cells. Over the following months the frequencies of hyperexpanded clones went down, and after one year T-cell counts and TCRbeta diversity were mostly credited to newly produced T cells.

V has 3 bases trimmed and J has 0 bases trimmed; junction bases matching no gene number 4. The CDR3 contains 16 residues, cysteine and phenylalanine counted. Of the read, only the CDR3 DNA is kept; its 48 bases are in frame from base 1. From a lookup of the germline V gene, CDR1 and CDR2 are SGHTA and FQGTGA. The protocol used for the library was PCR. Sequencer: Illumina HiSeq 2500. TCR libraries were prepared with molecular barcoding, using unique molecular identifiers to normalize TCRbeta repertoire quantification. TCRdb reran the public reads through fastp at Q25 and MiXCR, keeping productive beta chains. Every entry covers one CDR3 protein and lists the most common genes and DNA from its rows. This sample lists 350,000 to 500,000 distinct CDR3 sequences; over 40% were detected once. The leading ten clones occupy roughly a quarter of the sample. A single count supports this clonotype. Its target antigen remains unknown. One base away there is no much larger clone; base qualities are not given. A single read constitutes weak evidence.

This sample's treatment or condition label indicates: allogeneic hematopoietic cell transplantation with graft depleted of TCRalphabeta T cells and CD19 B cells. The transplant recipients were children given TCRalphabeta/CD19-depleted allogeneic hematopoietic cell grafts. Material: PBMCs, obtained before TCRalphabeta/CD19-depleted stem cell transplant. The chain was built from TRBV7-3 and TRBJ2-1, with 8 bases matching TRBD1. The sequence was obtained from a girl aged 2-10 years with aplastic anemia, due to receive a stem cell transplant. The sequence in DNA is TGTGCCAGCAGCTTCAGGGGGCTGAGCTCCTACAATGAGCAGTTCTTC. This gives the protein CASSFRGLSSYNEQFF.